This T cell receptor (beta chain) stems from a study of monozygotic twins with inflammatory bowel disease. General study points: Differences in immunosuppressive treatment may have been a source of added variability in patient repertoires. Among IBD patients, TCRbeta diversity (inverse Simpson) was lower than in healthy co-twins.

PCR of TCRalpha and TCRbeta cDNA was nested, with two rounds of approximately 17 and 9 cycles. For each CDR3 protein, TCRdb gives one entry from its re-call of the 5' RACE reads, without DNA. This sample's table has fewer than 400,000 distinct CDR3 sequences. Looked up from germline, CDR1 is MDHEN and CDR2 is SYDVKM. CDR3 length: 17 amino acids. As concerns this clonotype: Its antigen remains unidentified.

This chain links TRBV28 with TRBJ2-5; as DNA is missing, the TRBD2 call by TCRdb cannot be tested. This TCR came from a human donor with ulcerative colitis or Crohn's disease, or a healthy co-twin of an affected twin (not recorded which). The material sequenced was blood. The CDR3 region is CASSLGFSLEGQETQYF.